These 28 T cell receptor beta chains were sequenced from one sample in a study of response to subunit inactivated influenza vaccine. A single record per CDR3 protein comes from TCRdb applying MiXCR to the RT-PCR reads. The sample lists about 540,000 distinct CDR3 sequences, around 25% occurring once. Separately, the same data were catalogued under a study of T cells expressing NK-cell markers. That paper states: UMIs were included in TCR beta cDNA generated by 5'RACE template switching.

This specimen consisted of CD4+ T cells sorted from PBMCs, obtained about 12 days after vaccination. The receptors derive from a man aged 45-65 years who received an inactivated influenza vaccine.

V is TRBV5-1 and J is TRBJ1-1; 8 bases match TRBD1. The CDR3 totals 16 residues. Germline CDR1 and CDR2: SGHRS and YFSETQ. The V gene end was trimmed by 0 bases and the J gene end by 0 bases; junction bases not matched to a gene: 4. Written as DNA, the CDR3 is TGCGCCAGCAGCTTGGCAGGGGGCAGGGTGAACACTGAAGCTTTCTTT. It yields the protein CASSLAGGRVNTEAFF.

The V gene is TRBV14, the J gene TRBJ2-1; no reliable D call. V lost 1 base and J 0 bases, leaving 7 bases between the germline ends. In germline, CDR1 is SGHDN, CDR2 FVKESK. This CDR3 has 15 residues. The CDR3 bases are TGTGCCAGCAGCCAAGTTAGCCTCTCCTACAATGAGCAGTTCTTC. This encodes CASSQVSLSYNEQFF.

The chain combines TRBV15 with TRBJ1-2, with unresolved D. The germline V gene has CDR1 LNHNV and CDR2 YYDKDF (reference sequence). V dropped 0 bases and J dropped 7 bases, with 12 bases sitting between them. The CDR3 is made up of 14 amino acids. The CDR3 DNA sequence: TGTGCCACCAGCAGAGAAGGAGGGCGCGGTGGCTACACCTTC. Residues: CATSREGGRGGYTF.

This chain links TRBV5-1 with TRBJ2-2; perhaps TRBD2 as D (6 bases). The CDR3 is made up of 14 amino acids. The ends were cut back, 4 bases at V and 7 bases at J, with 14 bases in the middle. Germline loops: CDR1 SGHRS, CDR2 YFSETQ. Here the CDR3 reads CASSPLRGYGELFF. In nucleotides, the CDR3 is TGCGCCAGCAGCCCCCTGCGGGGATACGGGGAGCTGTTTTTT.

In its sample, this clonotype was seen a few times. This chain joins TRBV7-2 and TRBJ2-6; D perhaps matches TRBD2 (5 bases). Deletions cut 5 bases from V and 4 bases from J, with 15 bases between. Looked up from germline, CDR1 is SGHTA and CDR2 is FQGNSA. The CDR3 is 16 amino acids. The CDR3 reads CASSPFGVTGANVLTF. CDR3 nucleotide sequence: TGTGCCAGCAGCCCATTCGGGGTAACCGGGGCCAACGTCCTGACTTTC.

This clonotype has just a few counts. The V gene is TRBV10-3, the J gene TRBJ2-2, with D perhaps TRBD1 (6 bases). With 10 bases removed from V and 5 bases from J, the gap between germline ends came to 14 bases. CDR1 and CDR2 (germline): ENHRY, SYGVKD. The CDR3 loop spans 13 amino acids. In DNA form, the CDR3 reads TGTGCCACGTGGGACATGCTGACCGGGGAGCTGTTTTTT. Translating gives CATWDMLTGELFF.

The V call is TRBV5-1, the J call TRBJ2-2; no reliable D call. This CDR3 has 16 residues. Germline-derived CDR1 and CDR2 are SGHRS and YFSETQ. Between the trimmed V and J ends, which lost 4 bases and 4 bases, there was a span of 17 bases. CDR3 DNA: TGCGCCAGCAGCCTCTACTCCGACACCCTCACCGGGGAGCTGTTTTTT. Protein: CASSLYSDTLTGELFF.

This clonotype was picked up a small number of times. The chain carries TRBV28 and TRBJ2-3, with D possibly called TRBD1 or TRBD2 (6 bases each). Between the trimmed V and J ends, which lost 7 bases and 4 bases, there was a span of 18 bases. The CDR3 is 15 amino acids. The germline V gene has CDR1 MDHEN and CDR2 SYDVKM. Written as DNA, the CDR3 is TGTGCCAGCACCGGGACTCCCTCAGGGGCAGATACGCAGTATTTT. This codes for CASTGTPSGADTQYF.

The CDR3 region is CASSLDGPGQPNTGELFF. In DNA, the CDR3 is TGTGCCAGCAGCTTAGACGGTCCGGGACAGCCGAACACCGGGGAGCTGTTTTTT. The chain employs TRBV11-2 and TRBJ2-2, with 7 bases lining up with TRBD1. J gave up 0 bases and V 0 bases, and 7 bases lay outside the gene matches. The length of the CDR3 is 18 residues. CDR1 and CDR2 from the germline V gene are SGHAT and FQNNGV.

This clonotype appeared many times. An end of the junction does not agree with germline; a read error may underlie this. The chain couples TRBV7-9 to TRBJ2-7, with a possible D match to TRBD1 (6 bases). The CDR3 totals 12 residues. CDR1 SEHNR and CDR2 FQNEAQ come from the germline V gene (reference sequence). CDR3 in DNA: TGTGCCAGCAGCTTAGGGACAGAAGCCCTGAAATTC. Protein: CASSLGTEALKF.

J is TRBJ1-1 and V is TRBV7-8; 7 bases agree with TRBD1. Germline V gene lookup returns CDR1 SGHVS and CDR2 FQNEAQ. Germline trimming cut 5 bases from V and 4 bases from J; bases unmatched to any gene: 7. The CDR3 consists of 14 residues. CDR3 loop: CASSPQGTTTEAFF. CDR3 coding DNA: TGTGCCAGCAGCCCACAGGGGACCACCACTGAAGCTTTCTTT.

This sequence joins TRBV20-1 and TRBJ2-3; 8 bases map to TRBD2. Trimming removed 5 bases from V and 0 bases from J; junction bases left unmatched: 4. The CDR3 contains 14 residues. The germline gives CDR1 DFQATT, CDR2 SNEGSKA (reference sequence). In DNA form, the CDR3 reads TGCAGTGCTTCAGCGGGAGTTAGCACAGATACGCAGTATTTT. Protein sequence: CSASAGVSTDTQYF.

This chain uses TRBV29-1 with TRBJ2-1; D is possibly TRBD2 (6 bases). V shed 3 bases and J shed 7 bases, with 13 bases lying between them. Germline loops: CDR1 SQVTM, CDR2 ANQGSEA. This CDR3 comprises 13 residues. CDR3 in amino acids: CSVEEGRANEQFF. The CDR3 DNA follows: TGCAGCGTTGAGGAGGGCAGGGCGAATGAGCAGTTCTTC.

This chain uses TRBV20-1 with TRBJ2-2; perhaps TRBD1 as D (5 bases). V lost 4 bases and J lost 2, with 11 bases in between. From germline, CDR1 is DFQATT and CDR2 SNEGSKA (reference sequence). The CDR3 has 14 residues. This CDR3 is CSATGILNTGELFF. Here the CDR3 DNA reads TGCAGTGCTACAGGGATTCTCAACACCGGGGAGCTGTTTTTT.

This clonotype has just a few counts. The V call is TRBV7-2, the J call TRBJ1-6; 8 bases are shared with TRBD1. CDR1 and CDR2 (germline): SGHTA, FQGNSA. The junction had 8 bases not matched to a gene; V was cut back by 5 bases and J by 5 bases. The CDR3 is made up of 16 amino acids. CDR3 region: CASSPRTGTNNSPLHF. In DNA, the CDR3 is TGTGCCAGCAGCCCCCGGACAGGGACTAATAATTCACCCCTCCACTTT.

The rearrangement joins TRBV28 to TRBJ2-5; D unresolved. CDR3 length: 14 residues. V shed 5 bases and J shed 6 bases, with 16 bases lying between them. CDR1 MDHEN and CDR2 SYDVKM come from the germline V gene. The CDR3 nucleotides read TGTGCCAGCAGTACGACTGGCGCGTCGAAGACCCAGTACTTC. Translation: CASSTTGASKTQYF. The entire variable domain, with the rest obtained from reference TRBV28 and TRBJ2-5, is as follows: DVKVTQSSRYLVKRTGEKVFLECVQDMDHENMFWYRQDPGLGLRLIYFSYDVKMKEKGDIPEGYSVSREKKERFSLILESASTNQTSMYLCASSTTGASKTQYFGPGTRLLVL.

A note on this clonotype: Just one base apart from a much larger clone, this may be a read error. The V gene is TRBV7-9, the J gene TRBJ2-2; a weak D match, TRBD1 (5 bases). Trimming stripped 6 bases from V and 6 bases from J, with 8 bases between. The CDR3 sequence is 12 residues long. The germline CDR1 and CDR2 sequences are SEHNR and FQNEAQ (reference sequence). CDR3 DNA sequence: TGTGCCAGCAGTCCAGGGCCCGGGGAGCTGTTTTTT. Protein sequence: CASSPGPGELFF. Supplemented by reference TRBV7-9 and TRBJ2-2, the full variable domain reads DTGVSQNPRHKITKRGQNVTFRCDPISEHNRLYWYRQTLGQGPEFLTYFQNEAQLEKSRLLSDRFSAERPKGSFSTLEIQRTEQGDSAMYLCASSPGPGELFFGEGSRLTVL.

Ten or more counts support this clonotype. V gene TRBV7-8 combines with J gene TRBJ2-1, with TRBD2 identical over 9 bases. Losses at the gene ends were 5 bases for V and 10 bases for J; bases not matched to a gene: 15. CDR1 and CDR2 (germline): SGHVS, FQNEAQ. CDR3 size: 16 residues. CDR3 sequence (DNA): TGTGCCAGCAGCCCCCAATGGGGCGGGAGGGCCCAGGAGCAGTTCTTC. It encodes CASSPQWGGRAQEQFF.

V gene TRBV4-2 combines with J gene TRBJ1-2; no clear D. The CDR3 contains 13 residues. Looked up from germline, CDR1 is LGHNA and CDR2 is YNFKEQ. The germline V and J ends were trimmed by 4 bases and 4 bases, with 10 bases remaining between them. The CDR3 DNA sequence: TGTGCCAGCAGCCGTGAGGAACCCTATGGCTACACCTTC. Translating gives CASSREEPYGYTF.

This clonotype has a handful of counts. The genes are TRBV20-1 and TRBJ1-1; TRBD1 aligns across 9 bases. This CDR3 comprises 13 residues. The J segment lost 10 bases and the V segment lost 4 bases, leaving 10 bases of the junction unmatched. In germline, CDR1 is DFQATT, CDR2 SNEGSKA (reference sequence). For the CDR3, the DNA is TGCAGTGCTAAGACAGGGGGACCGTCGGGAGCTTTCTTT. Amino acid sequence: CSAKTGGPSGAFF.

This clonotype was recorded a few times. V gene TRBV15 combines with J gene TRBJ2-5; D may be TRBD2 (6 bases). Germline loops: CDR1 LNHNV, CDR2 YYDKDF (reference sequence). The CDR3 runs 17 residues. Trimming shortened V by 0 bases and J by 5 bases, and 19 bases separated the two germline ends. CDR3 coding DNA: TGTGCCACCAGCAGAGAAATAAGAGCCTTTGGAGGGGAGACCCAGTACTTC. It is translated as CATSREIRAFGGETQYF.

This clonotype occurred many times. The chain carries TRBV12-3 or TRBV12-4 and TRBJ2-7; 8 bases align to TRBD2. The CDR3 contains 14 residues. The junction had 6 bases not matched to a gene; V was cut back by 6 bases and J by 2 bases. CDR3 in amino acids: CASSRLAHAYEQYF. Written as DNA, the CDR3 is TGTGCCAGCAGCAGACTAGCGCACGCCTACGAGCAGTACTTC.

The V call is TRBV7-6, the J call TRBJ2-5; 8 bases match TRBD2. The CDR3 is made up of 15 amino acids. The V and J ends lost 3 bases and 4 bases, in that order; junction bases with no gene match: 7. In germline, CDR1 is SGHVS, CDR2 FNYEAQ. In DNA, the CDR3 is TGTGCCAGCAGCTTCACGGGAGGGAGGGGAGAGACCCAGTACTTC. Amino acids: CASSFTGGRGETQYF.

This clonotype was found many times. This sequence joins TRBV7-2 and TRBJ2-7, with a possible D match to TRBD2 (5 bases). The CDR3 contains 14 residues. Germline V gene sequence: CDR1 SGHTA, CDR2 FQGNSA. V shed 1 base and J shed 6 bases, with 13 bases lying between them. The CDR3 region has the DNA TGTGCCAGCAGCTTAGTAGTTGGGAGTGGCGAGCAGTACTTC. It encodes CASSLVVGSGEQYF.

This clonotype was seen more than once but under ten times. The V gene is TRBV4-2, the J gene TRBJ2-7, with 7 bases fitting TRBD2. The ends lost 0 bases at V and 7 bases at J; junction bases unmatched: 9. Looked up from germline, CDR1 is LGHNA and CDR2 is YNFKEQ. The CDR3 totals 15 residues. CDR3 bases: TGTGCCAGCAGCCAAGATCTGACGGGAGGTCGGGAGCAGTACTTC. Translating it yields CASSQDLTGGREQYF.

The rearrangement uses TRBV20-1 and TRBJ2-7, with 11 positions matching TRBD2. Germline CDR1 and CDR2: DFQATT and SNEGSKA (reference sequence). J lost 0 bases, V lost 4 bases, and 8 bases had no gene match. There are 16 residues in the CDR3. The CDR3 reads CSATGLAGWSSYEQYF. The CDR3 DNA reads TGCAGTGCTACTGGACTAGCGGGTTGGAGCTCCTACGAGCAGTACTTC.

This chain uses TRBV29-1 with TRBJ2-1; possibly TRBD1 for D (5 bases). From germline, CDR1 is SQVTM and CDR2 ANQGSEA. V dropped 0 bases and J dropped 4 bases, with 16 bases sitting between them. This CDR3 is built from 16 residues. For the CDR3, the DNA is TGCAGCGTTGAAGATTGGGTGGCAGGGCGGTACAATGAGCAGTTCTTC. Translating gives CSVEDWVAGRYNEQFF.

This chain uses TRBV7-3 with TRBJ2-7; D is unresolved. The germline V gene encodes CDR1 SGHTA and CDR2 FQGTGA. The V end was cut by 5 bases, the J end by 4 bases, with 9 bases between. CDR3 length: 12 amino acids. CDR3 DNA sequence: TGTGCCAGCAGCCCAGTAAAGTACGAGCAGTACTTC. Encoded protein: CASSPVKYEQYF.